This entry lists 7 T cell receptor beta chains sequenced from one sample in a study of OX40 agonist ivuxolimab in advanced cancers. The method was the immunoSEQ multiplex PCR assay. TCRdb carries this immuneACCESS record with in-frame sequences only. Its versions omit some clonotypes, under half of them owing to an unresolved V gene in the studies checked, with the rest unexplained. For this sample there are roughly 60,000 clones; 85% appear just once. The top ten constitute 3% of the sample. This specimen consisted of CD4+ or CD8+ T cells sorted from blood, obtained in a trial of the OX40 agonist ivuxolimab. The receptors shown here come from an adult with an advanced solid tumor such as melanoma, head and neck, liver or kidney cancer.

The chain couples TRBV7-2 to TRBJ1-4; D gene ambiguous. V lost 5 bases and J 0 bases, leaving 7 bases between the germline ends. Germline V lookup: CDR1 SGHTA, CDR2 FQGNSA. The CDR3 loop spans 14 amino acids. CDR3 protein: CASSRAATNEKLFF. The CDR3 DNA is TGTGCCAGCAGCCGGGCTGCAACTAATGAAAAACTGTTTTTT.

The genes are TRBV2 and TRBJ2-7, with 8 nucleotides matching TRBD1. With 8 bases clipped from V and 3 bases from J, the junction kept 6 bases outside the gene matches. Germline V lookup: CDR1 SNHLY, CDR2 FYNNEI. The CDR3 contains 13 residues. The CDR3 here is CASDLGQGYEQYF. The CDR3, as DNA: TGTGCCAGCGATCTTGGACAGGGCTACGAGCAGTACTTC.

This clone occurred once. CDR3: CASSPQASGRGEQYF. As DNA, the CDR3 is TGTGCCAGCTCACCACAGGCTAGCGGGAGAGGGGAGCAGTACTTC. The chain employs TRBV18 and TRBJ2-7; TRBD2 matches 10 bases. Germline lookup yields CDR1 KGHSH and CDR2 LQKENI. The CDR3 has 15 amino acids. Losses at the gene ends were 1 base for V and 7 bases for J; bases not matched to a gene: 7.

The chain joins TRBV19 to TRBJ1-4; a weak D match, TRBD1 (5 bases). The CDR3 contains 17 residues. Germline CDR1 reads LNHDA; CDR2 reads SQIVND (reference sequence). V was trimmed by 5 bases and J by 7 bases, leaving 23 bases between them. The CDR3 loop reads CASSALRGTARIEKLFF. The CDR3 nucleotides are TGTGCCAGTAGTGCCCTCCGAGGGACGGCGAGAATTGAAAAACTGTTTTTT.

This chain uses TRBV5-3 with TRBJ1-5; D call uncertain. TRBV5-3 is an ORF, and what it does is uncertain. V lost 0 bases and J 5 bases, leaving 3 bases between the germline ends. The CDR3 length is 12 residues. The CDR3 loop is CARSLAYQPQHF. CDR3 DNA sequence: TGTGCCAGAAGCTTGGCTTATCAGCCCCAGCATTTT.

This chain links TRBV5-1 with TRBJ2-3; maybe TRBD2 (5 bases). From germline, CDR1 is SGHRS and CDR2 YFSETQ. Trimming took off 4 bases at V and 0 bases at J, with 12 bases between the two ends. This CDR3 is built from 15 residues. The DNA for the CDR3 is TGCGCCAGCAGCCCAACTCCGGGGAGCACAGATACGCAGTATTTT. It specifies CASSPTPGSTDTQYF. Variable domain in full (rest from reference TRBV5-1 and TRBJ2-3): KAGVTQTPRYLIKTRGQQVTLSCSPISGHRSVSWYQQTPGQGLQFLFEYFSETQRNKGNFPGRFSGRQFSNSRSEMNVSTLELGDSALYLCASSPTPGSTDTQYFGPGTRLTVL.

This sequence joins TRBV2 and TRBJ2-3; no reliable D call. This CDR3 has 15 amino acids. Trimming shortened V by 7 bases and J by 0 bases, and 14 bases separated the two germline ends. CDR1 and CDR2 from the germline V gene are SNHLY and FYNNEI. The CDR3 is CASKLVLPSTDTQYF. The CDR3, as DNA: TGTGCCAGCAAGTTGGTGCTCCCTAGCACAGATACGCAGTATTTT.